These T cell receptor beta chains were read from a single sample in a study of a mutant IDH1 vaccine in newly diagnosed glioma. The antigens for these receptors are not known. This table comes from immunoSEQ multiplex PCR, and its TCRdb copy is limited to in-frame clones, with some not included. The table records about 50,000 clones, approximately 78% of them present only once. The material sequenced was PBMCs, taken from a glioma patient whose treatment included an IDH1 peptide vaccine. The receptors originated from a man over 45 with glioma. Each CDR3 is given with its conserved first and last residue. Fields, in order: J gene, V gene, clone size, D gene, CDR3 protein, CDR3 DNA. The D gene is left open where the match is weak. Where a row states a size, it is once, few, many or the class of an expanded clone; other rows omit it.

j_gene: TRBJ2-3
v_gene: TRBV6-6
abundance: -
d_gene: TRBD2
CDR3aa: CASRPSLAGGRDTQYF
CDR3nt: TGTGCCAGCAGGCCCTCCCTAGCGGGGGGGCGTGATACGCAGTATTTT

j_gene: TRBJ2-3
v_gene: TRBV27
abundance: -
d_gene: -
CDR3aa: CASSFIGPSTDTQYF
CDR3nt: TGTGCCAGCAGTTTCATCGGCCCCAGCACAGATACGCAGTATTTT

j_gene: TRBJ2-7
v_gene: TRBV28
abundance: -
d_gene: -
CDR3aa: CASSFGSNEQYF
CDR3nt: TGTGCCAGCAGTTTTGGGAGCAACGAGCAGTACTTC

j_gene: TRBJ2-7
v_gene: TRBV5-6
abundance: -
d_gene: TRBD1
CDR3aa: CASSFTVGTVGLGEQYF
CDR3nt: TGTGCCAGCAGCTTCACGGTGGGGACAGTGGGGTTGGGGGAGCAGTACTTC

j_gene: TRBJ2-6
v_gene: TRBV5-4
abundance: -
d_gene: -
CDR3aa: CASSLEWSSGANVLTF
CDR3nt: TGTGCCAGCAGCTTGGAGTGGAGCTCTGGGGCCAACGTCCTGACTTTC

j_gene: TRBJ1-6
v_gene: TRBV5-6
abundance: -
d_gene: -
CDR3aa: CASSLGAGVTNSPLHF
CDR3nt: TGTGCCAGCAGCTTGGGGGCAGGGGTAACTAATTCACCCCTCCACTTT

j_gene: TRBJ2-5
v_gene: TRBV10-3
abundance: -
d_gene: -
CDR3aa: CAISARQGGRQETQYF
CDR3nt: TGTGCCATCAGTGCCCGACAGGGAGGACGGCAAGAGACCCAGTACTTC

j_gene: TRBJ1-1
v_gene: TRBV18
abundance: -
d_gene: -
CDR3aa: CASSPPGVPNTEAFF
CDR3nt: TGTGCCAGCTCACCCCCGGGGGTTCCGAACACTGAAGCTTTCTTT

j_gene: TRBJ2-5
v_gene: TRBV5-1
abundance: -
d_gene: TRBD1
CDR3aa: CASSPRTGSETQYF
CDR3nt: TGCGCCAGCAGCCCCCGGACAGGGAGCGAGACCCAGTACTTC

j_gene: TRBJ2-3
v_gene: TRBV11-2
abundance: once
d_gene: -
CDR3aa: CASSFPGSDTQYF
CDR3nt: TGTGCCAGCAGCTTCCCGGGGAGCGATACGCAGTATTTT

j_gene: TRBJ2-5
v_gene: TRBV7-9
abundance: -
d_gene: TRBD1
CDR3aa: CASSLATSGTGLETQYF
CDR3nt: TGTGCCAGCAGCTTAGCGACCTCCGGGACAGGGCTCGAGACCCAGTACTTC

j_gene: TRBJ2-1
v_gene: TRBV29-1
abundance: -
d_gene: -
CDR3aa: CSVARRGAEQFF
CDR3nt: TGCAGCGTAGCCCGAAGGGGGGCTGAGCAGTTCTTC

j_gene: TRBJ2-3
v_gene: TRBV27
abundance: -
d_gene: TRBD2
CDR3aa: CASTQGTSWGDTQYF
CDR3nt: TGTGCCAGCACCCAGGGGACTAGTTGGGGAGATACGCAGTATTTT

j_gene: TRBJ2-1
v_gene: TRBV30
abundance: -
d_gene: -
CDR3aa: CAWSKIGGSYNEQFF
CDR3nt: TGTGCCTGGAGTAAAATCGGGGGCTCCTACAATGAGCAGTTCTTC

j_gene: TRBJ1-5
v_gene: TRBV19
abundance: -
d_gene: -
CDR3aa: CASTLGLLNQPQHF
CDR3nt: TGTGCCAGTACCCTGGGACTTCTCAATCAGCCCCAGCATTTT

j_gene: TRBJ2-5
v_gene: TRBV9
abundance: -
d_gene: -
CDR3aa: CASSPPQDQETQYF
CDR3nt: TGTGCCAGCAGCCCCCCTCAGGACCAAGAGACCCAGTACTTC

j_gene: TRBJ2-1
v_gene: TRBV6-5
abundance: -
d_gene: -
CDR3aa: CASRHTVSSYNEQFF
CDR3nt: TGTGCCAGCAGACATACCGTGAGCTCCTACAATGAGCAGTTCTTC

j_gene: TRBJ2-1
v_gene: TRBV6-5
abundance: -
d_gene: -
CDR3aa: CASSYFPENEQFF
CDR3nt: TGTGCCAGCAGTTACTTCCCAGAAAATGAGCAGTTCTTC

j_gene: TRBJ2-1
v_gene: TRBV7-8
abundance: -
d_gene: -
CDR3aa: CASSLGPDEQFF
CDR3nt: TGTGCCAGCAGCTTAGGGCCGGATGAGCAGTTCTTC

j_gene: TRBJ1-3
v_gene: TRBV5-1
abundance: -
d_gene: -
CDR3aa: CASSPGFSSGNTIYF
CDR3nt: TGCGCCAGCAGCCCGGGGTTTAGCTCTGGAAACACCATATATTTT

j_gene: TRBJ2-2
v_gene: TRBV15
abundance: -
d_gene: TRBD1
CDR3aa: CATSRDPSQGRSTGELFF
CDR3nt: TGTGCCACCAGCAGAGATCCGTCACAGGGGCGAAGCACCGGGGAGCTGTTTTTT